The clone carrying this T cell receptor beta chain was recorded many times. Antigen specificity is unknown. The time point was: patch test 3, about 24 weeks after DPC sensitization. Treatment defined: therapeutic diphenylcyclopropenone sensitization with weekly scalp DPC. Extraction of total RNA was performed on unfractionated whole blood. One entry per CDR3 protein results from TCRdb running MiXCR on the RACE reads. The sample holds 100,000 to 150,000 distinct CDR3 sequences, about 11% seen once. This record belongs to a study of human T cells and chemical hapten exposure. Findings and caveats of the study: Expanded TCRs showed more large CDR3 clusters than pre-sensitization or healthy control sets.

The CDR3 sequence is 15 residues long. The germline V gene encodes CDR1 ENHRY and CDR2 SYGVKD. Trimming pared 6 bases from V and 0 bases from J, leaving 12 bases between. Sample: whole blood, taken in connection with sensitization to the hapten diphenylcyclopropenone (DPC). The origin of this receptor is a woman aged 50 to 60 with alopecia areata. Some clones in this sample may be carry-over from other donors' samples. The V and J genes are TRBV10-3 and TRBJ2-1; unclear D gene. CDR3 sequence (DNA): TGTGCCATCAGCTCCTCCAGGAGCTCCTACAATGAGCAGTTCTTC. It translates to CAISSSRSSYNEQFF.